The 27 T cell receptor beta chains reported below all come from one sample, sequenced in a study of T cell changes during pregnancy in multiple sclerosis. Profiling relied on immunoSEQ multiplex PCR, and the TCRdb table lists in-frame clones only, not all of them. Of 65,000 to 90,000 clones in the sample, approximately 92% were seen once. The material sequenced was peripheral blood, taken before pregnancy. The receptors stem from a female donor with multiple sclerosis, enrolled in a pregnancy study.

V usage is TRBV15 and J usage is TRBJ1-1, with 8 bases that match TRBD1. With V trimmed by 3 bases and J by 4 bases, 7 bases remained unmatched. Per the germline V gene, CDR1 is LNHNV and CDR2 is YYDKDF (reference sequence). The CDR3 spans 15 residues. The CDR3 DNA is TGTGCCACCAGCAGTGACAGGGGTTCGAGCACTGAAGCTTTCTTT. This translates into CATSSDRGSSTEAFF.

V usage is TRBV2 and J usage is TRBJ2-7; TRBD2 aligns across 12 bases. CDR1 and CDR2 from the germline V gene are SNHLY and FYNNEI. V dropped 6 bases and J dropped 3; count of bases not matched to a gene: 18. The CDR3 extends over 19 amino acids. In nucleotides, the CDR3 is TGTGCCAGCAGCGCTCGACGGACTAGCGGGACGGTCCTTTACTACGAGCAGTACTTC. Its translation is CASSARRTSGTVLYYEQYF.

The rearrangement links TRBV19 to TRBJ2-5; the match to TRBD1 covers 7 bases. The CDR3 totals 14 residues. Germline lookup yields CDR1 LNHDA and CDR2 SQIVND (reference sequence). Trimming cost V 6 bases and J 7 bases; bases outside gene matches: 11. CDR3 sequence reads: CASSTGQVRGTQYF. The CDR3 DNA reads TGTGCCAGTAGCACCGGACAGGTTCGAGGGACCCAGTACTTC.

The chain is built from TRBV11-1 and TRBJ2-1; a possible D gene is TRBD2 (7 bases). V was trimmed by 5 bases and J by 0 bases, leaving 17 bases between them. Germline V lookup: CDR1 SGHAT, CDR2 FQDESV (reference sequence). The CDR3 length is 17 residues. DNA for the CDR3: TGTGCCAGCAGCCCACGGGCAAGGGGGGGCTCCTACAATGAGCAGTTCTTC. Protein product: CASSPRARGGSYNEQFF.

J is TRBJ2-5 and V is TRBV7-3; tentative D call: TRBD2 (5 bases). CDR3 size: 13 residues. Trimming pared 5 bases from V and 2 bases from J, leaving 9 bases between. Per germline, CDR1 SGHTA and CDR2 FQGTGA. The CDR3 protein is CASSRGTQETQYF. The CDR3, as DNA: TGTGCCAGCAGCCGGGGAACTCAAGAGACCCAGTACTTC.

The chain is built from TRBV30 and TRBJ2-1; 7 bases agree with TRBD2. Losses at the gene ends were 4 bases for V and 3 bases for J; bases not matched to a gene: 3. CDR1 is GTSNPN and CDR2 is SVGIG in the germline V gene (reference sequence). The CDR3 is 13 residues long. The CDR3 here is CAWTSSGYNEQFF. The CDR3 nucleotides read TGTGCCTGGACGTCTAGCGGCTACAATGAGCAGTTCTTC. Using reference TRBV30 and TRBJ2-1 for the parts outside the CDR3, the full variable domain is SQTIHQWPATLVQPVGSPLSLECTVEGTSNPNLYWYRQAAGRGLQLLFYSVGIGQISSEVPQNLSASRPQDRQFILSSKKLLLSDSGFYLCAWTSSGYNEQFFGPGTRLTVL.

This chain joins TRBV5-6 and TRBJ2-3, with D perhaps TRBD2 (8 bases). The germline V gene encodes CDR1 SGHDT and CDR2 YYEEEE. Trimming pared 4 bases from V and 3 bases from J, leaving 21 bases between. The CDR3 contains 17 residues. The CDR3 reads CASSQRRGREVTDTQYF. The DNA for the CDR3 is TGTGCCAGCAGCCAGAGGAGGGGGCGGGAGGTTACAGATACGCAGTATTTT. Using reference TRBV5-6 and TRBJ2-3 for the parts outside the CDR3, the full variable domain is DAGVTQSPTHLIKTRGQQVTLRCSPKSGHDTVSWYQQALGQGPQFIFQYYEEEERQRGNFPDRFSGHQFPNYSSELNVNALLLGDSALYLCASSQRRGREVTDTQYFGPGTRLTVL.

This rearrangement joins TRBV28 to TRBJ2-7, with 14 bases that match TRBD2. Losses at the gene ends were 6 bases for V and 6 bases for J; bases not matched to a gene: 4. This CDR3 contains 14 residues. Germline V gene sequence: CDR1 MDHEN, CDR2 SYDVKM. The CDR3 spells CASSRGLAGGEQYF. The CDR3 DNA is TGTGCCAGCAGCCGCGGACTAGCGGGAGGCGAGCAGTACTTC.

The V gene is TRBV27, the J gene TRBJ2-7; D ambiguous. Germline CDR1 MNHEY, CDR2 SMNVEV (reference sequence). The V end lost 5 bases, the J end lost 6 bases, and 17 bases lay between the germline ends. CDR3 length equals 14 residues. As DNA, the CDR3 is TGTGCCAGCAGTCCCAACCGGGTCCCTGGCGAGCAGTACTTC. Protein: CASSPNRVPGEQYF.

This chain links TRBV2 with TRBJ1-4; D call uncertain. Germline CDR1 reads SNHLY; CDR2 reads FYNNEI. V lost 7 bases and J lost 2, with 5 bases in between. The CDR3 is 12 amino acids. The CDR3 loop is CASTLTNEKLFF. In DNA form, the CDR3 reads TGTGCCAGCACCTTGACTAATGAAAAACTGTTTTTT.

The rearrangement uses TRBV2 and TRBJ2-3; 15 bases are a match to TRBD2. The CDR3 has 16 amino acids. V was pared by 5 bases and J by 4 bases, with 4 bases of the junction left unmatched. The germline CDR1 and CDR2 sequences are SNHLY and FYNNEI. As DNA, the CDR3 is TGTGCCAGCAGTCCTGGGACTAGCGGGAGGTCAGATACGCAGTATTTT. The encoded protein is CASSPGTSGRSDTQYF.

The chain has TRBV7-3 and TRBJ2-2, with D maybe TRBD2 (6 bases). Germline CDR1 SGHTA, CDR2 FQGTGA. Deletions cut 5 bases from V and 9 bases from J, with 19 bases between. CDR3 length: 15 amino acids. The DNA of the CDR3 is TGTGCCAGCAGCCCCGGGGTAGCGGATATTCGGGAGCTGTTTTTT. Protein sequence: CASSPGVADIRELFF.

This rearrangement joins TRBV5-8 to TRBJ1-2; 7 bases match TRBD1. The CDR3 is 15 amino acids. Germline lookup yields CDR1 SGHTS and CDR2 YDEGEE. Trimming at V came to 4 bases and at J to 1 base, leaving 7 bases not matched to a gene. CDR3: CASSLTGSINYGYTF. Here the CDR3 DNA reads TGTGCCAGCAGCCTGACAGGGTCAATTAACTATGGCTACACCTTC. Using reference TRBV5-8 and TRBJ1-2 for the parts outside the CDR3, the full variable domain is EAGVTQSPTHLIKTRGQQATLRCSPISGHTSVYWYQQALGLGLQFLLWYDEGEERNRGNFPPRFSGRQFPNYSSELNVNALELEDSALYLCASSLTGSINYGYTFGSGTRLTVV.

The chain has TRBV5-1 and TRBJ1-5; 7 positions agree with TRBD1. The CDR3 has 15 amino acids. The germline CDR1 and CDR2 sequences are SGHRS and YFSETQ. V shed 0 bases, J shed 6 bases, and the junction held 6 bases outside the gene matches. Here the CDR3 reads CASSLAGGTGQPQHF. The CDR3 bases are TGCGCCAGCAGCTTGGCAGGGGGAACGGGTCAGCCCCAGCATTTT.

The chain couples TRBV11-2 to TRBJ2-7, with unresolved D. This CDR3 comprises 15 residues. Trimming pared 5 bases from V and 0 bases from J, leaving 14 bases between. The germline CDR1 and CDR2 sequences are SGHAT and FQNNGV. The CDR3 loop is CASSPQVSNSYEQYF. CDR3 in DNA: TGTGCCAGCAGCCCCCAGGTTTCGAACTCCTACGAGCAGTACTTC. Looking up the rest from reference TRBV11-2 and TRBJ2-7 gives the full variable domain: EAGVAQSPRYKIIEKRQSVAFWCNPISGHATLYWYQQILGQGPKLLIQFQNNGVVDDSQLPKDRFSAERLKGVDSTLKIQPAKLEDSAVYLCASSPQVSNSYEQYFGPGTRLTVT.

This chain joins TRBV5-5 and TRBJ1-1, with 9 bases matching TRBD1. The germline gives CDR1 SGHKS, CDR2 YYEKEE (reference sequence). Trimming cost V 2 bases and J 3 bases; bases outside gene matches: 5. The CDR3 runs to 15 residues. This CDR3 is CASSLQGARDTEAFF. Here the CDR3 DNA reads TGTGCCAGCAGCTTACAGGGGGCAAGGGACACTGAAGCTTTCTTT.

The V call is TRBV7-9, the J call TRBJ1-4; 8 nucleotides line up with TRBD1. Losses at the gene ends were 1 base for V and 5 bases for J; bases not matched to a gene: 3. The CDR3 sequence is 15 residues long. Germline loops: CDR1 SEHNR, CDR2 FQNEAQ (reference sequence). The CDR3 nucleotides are TGTGCCAGCAGCTTAGATCAGGGGGCAAATGAAAAACTGTTTTTT. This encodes CASSLDQGANEKLFF.

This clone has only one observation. The CDR3 coding sequence is TGTGCCAGCAGCCGAGGGACTAGCGATAGCACAGATACGCAGTATTTT. Translated, it gives CASSRGTSDSTDTQYF. The chain links TRBV9 to TRBJ2-3; 10 nucleotides agree with TRBD2. This CDR3 contains 16 residues. Trimming cost V 4 bases and J 0 bases; bases outside gene matches: 5. Germline loops: CDR1 SGDLS, CDR2 YYNGEE.

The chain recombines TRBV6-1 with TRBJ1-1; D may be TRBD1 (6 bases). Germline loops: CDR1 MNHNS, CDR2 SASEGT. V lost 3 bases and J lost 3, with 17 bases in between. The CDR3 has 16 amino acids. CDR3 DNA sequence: TGTGCCAGCAGTGATTTGGACAGCTGGGGGTACACTGAAGCTTTCTTT. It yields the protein CASSDLDSWGYTEAFF.

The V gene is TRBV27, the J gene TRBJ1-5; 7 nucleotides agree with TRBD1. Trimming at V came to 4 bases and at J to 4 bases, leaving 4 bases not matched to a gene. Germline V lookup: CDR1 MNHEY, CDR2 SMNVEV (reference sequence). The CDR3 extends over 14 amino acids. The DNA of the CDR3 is TGTGCCAGCAGTTCGACAGGGCCGAATCAGCCCCAGCATTTT. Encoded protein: CASSSTGPNQPQHF.

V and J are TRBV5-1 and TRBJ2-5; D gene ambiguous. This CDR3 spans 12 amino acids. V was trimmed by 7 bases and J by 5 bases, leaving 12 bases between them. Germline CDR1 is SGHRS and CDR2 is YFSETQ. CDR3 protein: CASFRVKETQYF. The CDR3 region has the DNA TGCGCCAGCTTTAGAGTAAAGGAGACCCAGTACTTC. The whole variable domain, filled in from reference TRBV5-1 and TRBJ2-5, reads KAGVTQTPRYLIKTRGQQVTLSCSPISGHRSVSWYQQTPGQGLQFLFEYFSETQRNKGNFPGRFSGRQFSNSRSEMNVSTLELGDSALYLCASFRVKETQYFGPGTRLLVL.

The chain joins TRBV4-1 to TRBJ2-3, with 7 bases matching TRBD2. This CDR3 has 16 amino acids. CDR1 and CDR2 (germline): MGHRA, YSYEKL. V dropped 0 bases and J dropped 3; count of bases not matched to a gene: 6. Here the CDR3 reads CASSQDRGLGTDTQYF. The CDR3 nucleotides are TGCGCCAGCAGCCAAGATCGAGGACTAGGGACAGATACGCAGTATTTT.

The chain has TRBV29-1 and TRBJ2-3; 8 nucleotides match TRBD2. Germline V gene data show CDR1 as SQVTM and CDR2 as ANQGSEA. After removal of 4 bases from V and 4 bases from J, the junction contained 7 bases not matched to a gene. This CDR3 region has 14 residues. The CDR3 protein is CSVGPGGFSDTQYF. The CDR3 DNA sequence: TGCAGCGTTGGACCGGGAGGGTTCTCAGATACGCAGTATTTT.

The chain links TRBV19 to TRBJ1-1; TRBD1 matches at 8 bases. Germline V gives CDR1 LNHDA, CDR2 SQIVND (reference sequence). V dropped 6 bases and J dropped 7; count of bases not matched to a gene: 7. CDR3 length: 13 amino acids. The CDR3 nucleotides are TGTGCCAGTAGGGCCCAGGGGGCGGGTGAAGCTTTCTTT. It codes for CASRAQGAGEAFF.

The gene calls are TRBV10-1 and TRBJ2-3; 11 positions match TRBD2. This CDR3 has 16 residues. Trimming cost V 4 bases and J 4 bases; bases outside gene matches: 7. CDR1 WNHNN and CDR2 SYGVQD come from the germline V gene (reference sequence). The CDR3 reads CASSGLLAGGSDTQYF. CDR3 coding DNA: TGCGCCAGCAGTGGTCTATTAGCGGGAGGGTCAGATACGCAGTATTTT.

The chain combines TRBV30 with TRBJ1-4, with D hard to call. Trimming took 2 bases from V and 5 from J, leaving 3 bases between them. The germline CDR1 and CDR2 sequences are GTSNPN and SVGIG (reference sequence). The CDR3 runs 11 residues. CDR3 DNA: TGTGCCTGGAGTCCGAATGAAAAACTGTTTTTT. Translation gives CAWSPNEKLFF. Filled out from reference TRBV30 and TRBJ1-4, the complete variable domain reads SQTIHQWPATLVQPVGSPLSLECTVEGTSNPNLYWYRQAAGRGLQLLFYSVGIGQISSEVPQNLSASRPQDRQFILSSKKLLLSDSGFYLCAWSPNEKLFFGSGTQLSVL.

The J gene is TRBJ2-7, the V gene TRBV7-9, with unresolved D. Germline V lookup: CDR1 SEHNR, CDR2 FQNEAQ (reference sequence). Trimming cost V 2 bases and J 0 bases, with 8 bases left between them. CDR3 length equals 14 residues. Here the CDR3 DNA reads TGTGCCAGCAGCTTATCGGCTAGCTCCTACGAGCAGTACTTC. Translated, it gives CASSLSASSYEQYF.